This entry lists 15 T cell receptor beta chains sequenced from one sample in a study of T cells of healthy individuals. TCRdb re-analysed the 5' RACE reads in MiXCR, keeping a single row per CDR3 protein. This sample has around 63,000 distinct CDR3 sequences; around 16% occur once, and the top ten carry around 5%. Receptor source: a human donor in good health.

This clonotype appeared many times. This chain uses TRBV7-9 with TRBJ2-7; 7 bases fit TRBD1. This CDR3 has 15 amino acids. Germline V gene lookup returns CDR1 SEHNR and CDR2 FQNEAQ (reference sequence). Germline trimming cut 4 bases from V and 6 bases from J; bases unmatched to any gene: 12. DNA for the CDR3: TGTGCCAGCAGCTCCCTTTGGAGACAGGGCAGCGAGCAGTACTTC. This codes for CASSSLWRQGSEQYF.

There are many counts of this clonotype. Here the CDR3 reads CATVFIGTPPGGEQFF. DNA for the CDR3: TGTGCCACCGTTTTTATCGGGACCCCCCCTGGCGGGGAGCAGTTCTTC. The rearrangement links TRBV6-1 to TRBJ2-1, with D perhaps assigned TRBD1 or TRBD2 (5 bases each). The CDR3 spans 16 residues. Looked up from germline, CDR1 is MNHNS and CDR2 is SASEGT. V was pared by 10 bases and J by 10 bases, with 29 bases between.

This sequence joins TRBV5-1 and TRBJ1-1, with D uncertain. Trimming shortened V by 0 bases and J by 4 bases, and 10 bases separated the two germline ends. CDR1 and CDR2 from the germline V gene are SGHRS and YFSETQ. The CDR3 length is 14 residues. The CDR3 is CASSLGSPFTEAFF. CDR3 nucleotides: TGCGCCAGCAGCTTGGGGTCCCCGTTCACTGAAGCTTTCTTT.

In its sample, this clonotype was seen a few times. The chain uses TRBV11-2 and TRBJ2-1; 7 nucleotides line up with TRBD2. The CDR3 loop spans 16 amino acids. J gave up 4 bases and V 1 base, and 7 bases lay outside the gene matches. Germline-derived CDR1 and CDR2 are SGHAT and FQNNGV. CDR3 protein: CASSLVPASGYNEQFF. CDR3 coding DNA: TGTGCCAGCAGCTTAGTGCCTGCTAGCGGATACAATGAGCAGTTCTTC. Combining the CDR3 with reference TRBV11-2 and TRBJ2-1 gives the whole variable domain EAGVAQSPRYKIIEKRQSVAFWCNPISGHATLYWYQQILGQGPKLLIQFQNNGVVDDSQLPKDRFSAERLKGVDSTLKIQPAKLEDSAVYLCASSLVPASGYNEQFFGPGTRLTVL.

The rearrangement links TRBV24-1 to TRBJ2-2; 7 bases map to TRBD1. After removal of 7 bases from V and 6 bases from J, the junction contained 1 base not matched to a gene. Germline-derived CDR1 and CDR2 are KGHDR and SFDVKD. The CDR3 length is 12 residues. CDR3 coding DNA: TGTGCCACCAGACAGGGGTCCGGGGAGCTGTTTTTT. It encodes CATRQGSGELFF.

With regard to this clonotype: One junction end disagrees with the germline gene, perhaps due to a read error. The V gene is TRBV12-3 or TRBV12-4, the J gene TRBJ2-3; a possible D gene is TRBD2 (5 bases). This CDR3 is built from 15 residues. As DNA, the CDR3 is TGTGCCAGCAGTCTAGCACCTGTGGGGACAGATACGCAGTATTTT. It encodes CASSLAPVGTDTQYF.

This clonotype came up many times. The rearrangement links TRBV11-2 to TRBJ2-3; 9 bases match TRBD2. The ends lost 5 bases at V and 5 bases at J; junction bases unmatched: 11. Germline V CDR1 and CDR2: SGHAT, FQNNGV. The CDR3 length is 16 residues. CDR3 residues: CASSDLRGGREDTQYF. For the CDR3, the DNA is TGTGCCAGCAGCGACTTGCGGGGGGGCCGGGAAGATACGCAGTATTTT.

J is TRBJ2-7 and V is TRBV27; 9 bases fit TRBD2. Trimming at V came to 4 bases and at J to 4 bases, leaving 5 bases not matched to a gene. Per the germline V gene, CDR1 is MNHEY and CDR2 is SMNVEV (reference sequence). The CDR3 consists of 14 residues. DNA of the CDR3: TGTGCCAGCAGTTCGGGACTAGCTCTGTACGAGCAGTACTTC. It specifies CASSSGLALYEQYF.

V is TRBV7-8 and J is TRBJ2-4, with 9 bases aligning to TRBD1. Trimming removed 5 bases from V and 0 bases from J; junction bases left unmatched: 14. The CDR3 contains 19 residues. Germline V lookup: CDR1 SGHVS, CDR2 FQNEAQ. This chain's CDR3 is CASSPETGGTAGAKNIQYF. The DNA of the CDR3 is TGTGCCAGCAGCCCCGAGACAGGGGGAACCGCCGGAGCCAAAAACATTCAGTACTTC.

This clonotype has only a few counts. The chain has TRBV5-5 and TRBJ1-5; 7 bases line up with TRBD1. Germline V gene data show CDR1 as SGHKS and CDR2 as YYEKEE (reference sequence). The CDR3 spans 13 residues. With 4 bases clipped from V and 5 bases from J, the junction kept 3 bases outside the gene matches. CDR3 coding DNA: TGTGCCAGCAGCGTAGACAGGGATCAGCCCCAGCATTTT. This encodes CASSVDRDQPQHF.

This clonotype appeared many times. The chain is built from TRBV28 and TRBJ2-7; D might be TRBD1 or TRBD2, each matching 5 bases. The germline CDR1 and CDR2 sequences are MDHEN and SYDVKM. Trimming pared 7 bases from V and 2 bases from J, leaving 18 bases between. The CDR3 contains 15 residues. The DNA for the CDR3 is TGTGCCAGCATAACAGGCCAGGGAGCGCCCTACGAGCAGTACTTC. Amino acid sequence: CASITGQGAPYEQYF.

The V and J genes are TRBV27 and TRBJ1-6; D is unclear. This CDR3 has 14 residues. CDR1 is MNHEY and CDR2 is SMNVEV in the germline V gene (reference sequence). Trimming cost V 6 bases and J 4 bases, with 10 bases left between them. CDR3 region: CASRSSQYNSPLHF. DNA of the CDR3: TGTGCCAGCAGGTCATCACAGTATAATTCACCCCTCCACTTT.

This chain uses TRBV15 with TRBJ2-4; D possibly matches TRBD1 or TRBD2 (6 bases each). V was shortened by 1 base and J by 0 bases, with 16 bases between the two germline ends. The CDR3 contains 18 residues. Germline V gene sequence: CDR1 LNHNV, CDR2 YYDKDF (reference sequence). DNA of the CDR3: TGTGCCACCAGCAGAGCCCATAGGAGGGGGGTAGCCAAAAACATTCAGTACTTC. Protein product: CATSRAHRRGVAKNIQYF. The full variable domain, rest sourced from reference TRBV15 and TRBJ2-4, is DAMVIQNPRYQVTQFGKPVTLSCSQTLNHNVMYWYQQKSSQAPKLLFHYYDKDFNNEADTPDNFQSRRPNTSFCFLDIRSPGLGDTAMYLCATSRAHRRGVAKNIQYFGAGTRLSVL.

This chain connects TRBV2 to TRBJ1-2; D is uncertain. The germline V gene encodes CDR1 SNHLY and CDR2 FYNNEI. CDR3 length equals 13 residues. V dropped 1 base and J dropped 7 bases, with 10 bases sitting between them. CDR3 coding DNA: TGTGCCAGCAGTGAAGGAAGGACTCCTGGCTACACCTTC. Translation: CASSEGRTPGYTF.

This clonotype has a handful of counts. The chain carries TRBV7-2 and TRBJ2-5; D is possibly TRBD2 (5 bases). CDR1 is SGHTA, CDR2 FQGNSA, per germline. Trimming took 3 bases from V and 5 from J, leaving 13 bases between them. This CDR3 has 14 amino acids. In DNA form, the CDR3 reads TGTGCCAGCAGCTTCCAAACCGGCGGGGAGACCCAGTACTTC. Its protein product is CASSFQTGGETQYF.